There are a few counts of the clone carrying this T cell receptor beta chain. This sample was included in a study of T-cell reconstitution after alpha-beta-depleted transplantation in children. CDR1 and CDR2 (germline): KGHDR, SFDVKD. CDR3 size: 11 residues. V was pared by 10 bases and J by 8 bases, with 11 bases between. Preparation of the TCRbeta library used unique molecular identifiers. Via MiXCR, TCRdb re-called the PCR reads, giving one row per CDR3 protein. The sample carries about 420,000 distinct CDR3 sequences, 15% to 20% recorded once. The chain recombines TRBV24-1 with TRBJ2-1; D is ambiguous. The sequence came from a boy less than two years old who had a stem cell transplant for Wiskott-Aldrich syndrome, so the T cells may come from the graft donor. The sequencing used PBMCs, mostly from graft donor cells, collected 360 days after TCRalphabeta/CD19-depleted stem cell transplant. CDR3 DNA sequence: TGTGCCACTGCGTCCAGCTATGAGCAGTTCTTC. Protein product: CATASSYEQFF.